The TCR beta chain described here comes from a study of CD8 T cells in ankylosing spondylitis. Findings of the study overall: Ankylosing spondylitis blood appeared to be characterized by a TCR beta motif of fewer than ten highly homologous variants. Disease-linked clones proved CD8+ and comparatively uncommon in peripheral blood. Enrichment of disease-linked clones was reportedly significant in matched ankylosing spondylitis synovial fluid.

Each TCR beta library was made by quantitative 5'-RACE that incorporated molecular barcodes. TCRdb ran MiXCR on the 5' RACE reads and lists one entry per CDR3 protein. Here the sample spans about 440,000 distinct CDR3 sequences, approximately 17% being singletons. The CDR3 is 16 residues long. CDR1 LGHNA and CDR2 YNFKEQ come from the germline V gene. The V and J ends lost 3 bases and 5 bases, in that order; junction bases with no gene match: 7. Worth noting for this clonotype: Its antigen is undetermined.

This sequence joins TRBV4-2 and TRBJ2-5; 12 bases align to TRBD2. This receptor was taken from a male donor with ankylosing spondylitis. The sequenced sample consisted of blood, either unsorted or a sorted T cell fraction (not recorded which). The CDR3 loop is CASSQTSGGGRETQYF. The CDR3 DNA reads as TGTGCCAGCAGCCAGACTAGCGGGGGAGGAAGGGAGACCCAGTACTTC.